The sample holds many counts of the clone carrying this T cell receptor (beta chain). What it recognizes is unknown. Construction of the TCR beta libraries employed iRepertoire HTBI primers in conjunction with Arm-PCR of CDR3 regions. Each CDR3 protein gets one entry after TCRdb re-called the multiplex PCR reads with MiXCR. The repertoire includes 300,000 to 450,000 distinct CDR3 sequences, around 15% of them detected once, and 22% sits in the top ten. Specified time point: newly diagnosed GD, antithyroid drugs for less than 3 months. PBMC-extracted RNA yielded the TCR library. The CDR3 is made up of 12 amino acids. The germline V gene encodes CDR1 SEHNR and CDR2 FQNEAQ (reference sequence). Trimming cost V 11 bases and J 3 bases, with 10 bases left between them. The data were obtained in a study of regulatory T cells in long-lasting Graves disease. Study outcomes and limitations: Preferential use of TRBV28, TRBJ1-2 and TRBJ2-5 was seen in persistent disease.

This material consisted of peripheral blood mononuclear cells (PBMCs), taken at new diagnosis, from a patient treated with antithyroid drugs. The origin of this receptor is a female donor with Graves disease. The genes are TRBV7-9 and TRBJ1-4; weak D call: TRBD1 (5 bases). DNA of the CDR3: TGTGCCGCTAGGGGTCCTAATGAAAAACTGTTTTTT. This gives the protein CAARGPNEKLFF.